The 7 T cell receptor beta chains listed next were all sequenced from one sample in a study of graft-versus-host responses after intestinal transplantation (dated by TCRdb to the early 2020s). Library creation used the immunoSEQ multiplex PCR assay. What TCRdb holds here is the immuneACCESS table cut down to in-frame rearrangements. Part of the clones is not present; checked against another copy, under half of the missing clones reflect an unresolved V gene, and the others are unexplained. In this sample the table shows approximately 89,000 clones, 92% of which occur a single time. The ten biggest clones cover 0.15% to 0.2% of the sample. These receptors have no known antigen. What the time point label conveys for this sample: cells obtained before transplantation from donor or recipient. Source: unstimulated CD4+ T cells sorted from spleen or lymph node cells, taken before intestinal transplant. The receptors originated from a human donor who received an intestinal transplant.

The gene calls are TRBV30 and TRBJ2-1; 8 nucleotides agree with TRBD2. From germline, CDR1 is GTSNPN and CDR2 SVGIG (reference sequence). This CDR3 comprises 14 residues. The V gene end was trimmed by 3 bases and the J gene end by 0 bases; junction bases not matched to a gene: 1. CDR3 sequence: CAWRSGSSYNEQFF. The CDR3 nucleotides read TGTGCCTGGAGAAGCGGGAGCTCCTACAATGAGCAGTTCTTC.

V and J are TRBV6-6 and TRBJ2-3, with D perhaps TRBD1 (6 bases). The CDR3 has 14 amino acids. The V end lost 5 bases, the J end lost 14 bases, and 23 bases lay between the germline ends. CDR1 and CDR2 from the germline V gene are MNHNY and SVGAGI (reference sequence). CDR3 DNA sequence: TGTGCCAGCAGTGACGTGAGGAACAGGGTAACTTGGTATTTT. Protein sequence: CASSDVRNRVTWYF.

The chain recombines TRBV5-1 with TRBJ2-5, with 10 bases identical to TRBD1. The V gene end was trimmed by 2 bases and the J gene end by 5 bases; junction bases not matched to a gene: 6. The CDR3 is 15 residues long. Germline CDR1 SGHRS, CDR2 YFSETQ. The CDR3 bases are TGCGCCAGCAGCTTACGGGACAGGGGCCGGGAGACCCAGTACTTC. It encodes CASSLRDRGRETQYF.

The chain joins TRBV5-1 to TRBJ1-1; 10 nucleotides align to TRBD1. The length of the CDR3 is 17 residues. V shed 3 bases and J 4 bases; nucleotides not matched to a gene: 12. From germline, CDR1 is SGHRS and CDR2 YFSETQ. CDR3 in amino acids: CASSSTIGTGVSTEAFF. DNA of the CDR3: TGCGCCAGCAGCTCTACCATCGGGACAGGGGTTTCCACTGAAGCTTTCTTT.

The gene calls are TRBV29-1 and TRBJ1-2, with no clear D. Germline CDR1 SQVTM, CDR2 ANQGSEA. Trimming took 5 bases from V and 3 from J, leaving 10 bases between them. The CDR3 loop spans 12 amino acids. CDR3 DNA: TGCAGCGTTAATGAGATCTACTATGGCTACACCTTC. It specifies CSVNEIYYGYTF.

The J gene is TRBJ2-1, the V gene TRBV5-1, with D maybe TRBD2 (6 bases). The CDR3 length is 14 residues. Germline loops: CDR1 SGHRS, CDR2 YFSETQ. The V end was cut by 2 bases, the J end by 5 bases, with 11 bases between. The CDR3, as DNA: TGCGCCAGCAGCTTTGGGGGGTATGACAATGAGCAGTTCTTC. Its protein product is CASSFGGYDNEQFF.

The rearrangement joins TRBV5-1 to TRBJ1-3; D unresolved. Germline V lookup: CDR1 SGHRS, CDR2 YFSETQ. The length of the CDR3 is 18 residues. Deletions cut 0 bases from V and 3 bases from J, with 19 bases between. The chain's CDR3 is CASSLGFGPEIGGNTIYF. The CDR3 DNA sequence: TGCGCCAGCAGCTTGGGATTTGGGCCCGAGATCGGTGGAAACACCATATATTTT.